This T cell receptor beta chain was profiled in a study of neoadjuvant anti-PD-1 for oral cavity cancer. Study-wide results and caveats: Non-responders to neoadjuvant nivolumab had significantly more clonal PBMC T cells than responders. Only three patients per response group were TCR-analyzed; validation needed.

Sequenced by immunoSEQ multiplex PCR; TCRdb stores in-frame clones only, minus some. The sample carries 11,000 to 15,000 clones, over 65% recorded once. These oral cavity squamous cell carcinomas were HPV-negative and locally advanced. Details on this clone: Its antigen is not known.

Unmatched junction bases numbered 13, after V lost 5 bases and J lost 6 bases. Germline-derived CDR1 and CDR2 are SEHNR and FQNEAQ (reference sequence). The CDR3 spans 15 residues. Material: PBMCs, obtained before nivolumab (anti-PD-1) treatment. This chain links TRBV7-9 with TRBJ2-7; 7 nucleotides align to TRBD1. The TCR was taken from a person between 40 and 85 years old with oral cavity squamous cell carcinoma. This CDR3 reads CASSIRTGFVSEQYF. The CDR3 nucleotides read TGTGCCAGCAGCATTCGGACAGGTTTCGTGAGCGAGCAGTACTTC.